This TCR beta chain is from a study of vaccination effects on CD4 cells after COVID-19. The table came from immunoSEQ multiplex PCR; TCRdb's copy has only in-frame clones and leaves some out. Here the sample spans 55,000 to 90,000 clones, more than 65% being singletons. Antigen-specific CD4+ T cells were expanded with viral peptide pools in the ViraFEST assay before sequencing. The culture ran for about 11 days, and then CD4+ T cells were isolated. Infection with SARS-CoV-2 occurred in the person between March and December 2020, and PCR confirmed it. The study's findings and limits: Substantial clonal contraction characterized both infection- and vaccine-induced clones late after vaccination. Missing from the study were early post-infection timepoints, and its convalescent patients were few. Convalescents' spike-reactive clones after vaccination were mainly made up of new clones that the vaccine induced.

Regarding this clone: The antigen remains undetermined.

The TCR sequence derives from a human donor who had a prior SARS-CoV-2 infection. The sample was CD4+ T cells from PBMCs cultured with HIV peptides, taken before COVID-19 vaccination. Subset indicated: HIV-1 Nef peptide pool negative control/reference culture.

CDR3 loop: CAGQRESEQYF. CDR3 in DNA: TGTGCCGGACAAAGGGAGTCCGAGCAGTACTTC. The chain combines TRBV27 with TRBJ2-7; D may match TRBD1 or TRBD2 (5 bases each). V was cut by 11 bases and J by 6 bases, with 14 bases left in between. Germline assignment: CDR1 MNHEY and CDR2 SMNVEV (reference sequence). This CDR3 spans 11 amino acids.